These 7 T cell receptor beta chains were sequenced from one sample in a study of identical twins (dated by TCRdb to the mid-2010s). The library was produced with 5' RACE. The data were produced on an Illumina HiSeq 2000. TCRdb trimmed public reads at Q25 via fastp, called clones via MiXCR and kept in-frame beta chains. A single entry per CDR3 protein holds the most common genes and DNA from its merged rows. This sample gives 300,000 to 400,000 distinct CDR3 sequences in total; about 12% of them show up just once. Roughly 7% of the sample rests with the top ten. The same specimen was also included in a second study, on yellow fever vaccine responses in identical twins.

Sequenced sample: CD8+ T cells sorted from blood. Receptor source: a woman aged 18-29 years in good health.

The chain uses TRBV11-2 and TRBJ2-2; 9 bases map to TRBD2. This CDR3 is built from 18 residues. V was pared by 2 bases and J by 0 bases, with 7 bases of the junction left unmatched. Germline V gene data show CDR1 as SGHAT and CDR2 as FQNNGV. Here the CDR3 DNA reads TGTGCCAGCAGCTTAAGTCCTAGCGGGGCCCCGAACACCGGGGAGCTGTTTTTT. This translates into CASSLSPSGAPNTGELFF.

This rearrangement joins TRBV29-1 to TRBJ2-5; the D gene is possibly TRBD1 (6 bases). Germline CDR1 is SQVTM and CDR2 is ANQGSEA. V was pared by 5 bases and J by 7 bases, with 14 bases between. The CDR3 is 12 amino acids. The CDR3 loop reads CSVTGRGGTQYF. Here the CDR3 DNA reads TGCAGCGTTACAGGGCGAGGGGGGACCCAGTACTTC.

The chain uses TRBV6-6 and TRBJ2-1; 7 bases fit TRBD2. CDR1 is MNHNY, CDR2 SVGAGI, per germline (reference sequence). Losses at the gene ends were 2 bases for V and 8 bases for J; bases not matched to a gene: 6. This CDR3 has 14 residues. The CDR3 region has the DNA TGTGCCAGCAGTTACGCCAGGGAGGGCGATGAGCAGTTCTTC. This sequence encodes CASSYAREGDEQFF.

The V and J genes are TRBV27 and TRBJ1-1; the D is unclear. The V gene lost 2 bases and the J gene lost 5 bases, with 9 bases spanning the gap. The germline V gene encodes CDR1 MNHEY and CDR2 SMNVEV (reference sequence). The CDR3 runs 13 residues. CDR3 sequence: CASSLGGWTEAFF. The CDR3 DNA follows: TGTGCCAGCAGTTTAGGAGGGTGGACTGAAGCTTTCTTT.

This clonotype was counted a few times. V gene TRBV12-3 or TRBV12-4 combines with J gene TRBJ2-1, with 9 bases fitting TRBD2. Germline trimming cut 7 bases from V and 4 bases from J; bases unmatched to any gene: 8. CDR3 size: 15 residues. The CDR3 sequence: CASNIAGELYNEQFF. The CDR3 bases are TGTGCCAGCAACATAGCGGGAGAGCTATACAATGAGCAGTTCTTC.

This chain links TRBV3-1 with TRBJ2-1; TRBD2 aligns across 9 bases. The CDR3 has 16 residues. Looked up from germline, CDR1 is LGHDT and CDR2 is YNNKEL (reference sequence). V was pared by 3 bases and J by 2 bases, with 5 bases of the junction left unmatched. The DNA for the CDR3 is TGTGCCAGCAGCCATTTAGCGGGAGAGCCCTACAATGAGCAGTTCTTC. Translating gives CASSHLAGEPYNEQFF.

This clonotype appeared a few times. The rearrangement joins TRBV7-6 to TRBJ2-2; D ambiguous. Deletions cut 3 bases from V and 5 bases from J, with 7 bases between. The CDR3 covers 13 residues. CDR1 SGHVS and CDR2 FNYEAQ come from the germline V gene. In nucleotides, the CDR3 is TGTGCCAGCAGCTTTAAGGGTACCGGGGAGCTGTTTTTT. This codes for CASSFKGTGELFF.